Below, 25 T cell receptor beta chains from the same sample are listed, as sequenced in a study of blood T cells in healthy people across ages. Primers used in a second PCR of roughly 6 to 11 cycles were a sample-barcoded 5' primer and a J-beta primer mix. In TCRdb, the 5' RACE reads were re-called with MiXCR into one record per CDR3 protein. Found here are 630,000 or so distinct CDR3 sequences, around 31% of them singletons; the top ten hold less than 20%. Sequencing was carried out using blood. The origin of the receptors is a woman of 80 years or more in good health.

A note on this clonotype: One end of the junction is discordant with germline, which a read error may explain. This chain links TRBV5-1 with TRBJ2-3; D is perhaps TRBD1 (7 bases). This CDR3 has 16 amino acids. Germline lookup yields CDR1 SGHRS and CDR2 YFSETQ. CDR3 in amino acids: CASSWQGGLSTDAQYF. DNA of the CDR3: TGCGCCAGCAGCTGGCAGGGGGGCCTGAGCACAGATGCGCAGTATTTT.

This clonotype was observed at least ten times. This chain connects TRBV11-2 to TRBJ2-3; 9 bases map to TRBD1. Germline values: CDR1 SGHAT, CDR2 FQNNGV. This CDR3 spans 16 amino acids. V gave up 6 bases and J gave up 9 bases; unmatched junction bases: 16. The CDR3 sequence: CASRGPGQGAIGTQYF. The DNA of the CDR3 is TGTGCCAGCAGGGGTCCGGGACAGGGCGCTATAGGCACGCAGTATTTT.

This clonotype was observed a handful of times. The chain carries TRBV2 and TRBJ2-1, with 8 bases fitting TRBD1. There are 17 residues in the CDR3. Germline CDR1 is SNHLY and CDR2 is FYNNEI. The ends lost 2 bases at V and 0 bases at J; junction bases unmatched: 6. For the CDR3, the DNA is TGTGCCAGCAGTGAACGGACAGGGAAGAGCTCCTACAATGAGCAGTTCTTC. Residues: CASSERTGKSSYNEQFF. Together with reference TRBV2 and TRBJ2-1, the CDR3 gives the full variable domain: EPEVTQTPSHQVTQMGQEVILRCVPISNHLYFYWYRQILGQKVEFLVSFYNNEISEKSEIFDDQFSVERPDGSNFTLKIRSTKLEDSAMYFCASSERTGKSSYNEQFFGPGTRLTVL.

This clonotype was seen at least ten times. This chain joins TRBV5-1 and TRBJ2-1; 9 bases are a match to TRBD1. The V and J ends lost 0 bases and 2 bases, in that order; junction bases with no gene match: 3. Germline V gives CDR1 SGHRS, CDR2 YFSETQ. The CDR3 covers 16 residues. CDR3 sequence reads: CASSLDGQGPYNEQFF. In DNA, the CDR3 is TGCGCCAGCAGCTTGGACGGACAGGGGCCCTACAATGAGCAGTTCTTC. Using reference TRBV5-1 and TRBJ2-1 for the parts outside the CDR3, the full variable domain is KAGVTQTPRYLIKTRGQQVTLSCSPISGHRSVSWYQQTPGQGLQFLFEYFSETQRNKGNFPGRFSGRQFSNSRSEMNVSTLELGDSALYLCASSLDGQGPYNEQFFGPGTRLTVL.

This clonotype turned up a few times. The chain combines TRBV25-1 with TRBJ1-5; D perhaps matches TRBD1 (5 bases). This CDR3 comprises 15 residues. From germline, CDR1 is MGHDK and CDR2 SYGVNS. Trimming took off 5 bases at V and 0 bases at J, with 11 bases between the two ends. CDR3 sequence: CASSFGTDSNQPQHF. CDR3 DNA: TGTGCCAGCAGTTTCGGGACGGATAGCAATCAGCCCCAGCATTTT. Full variable domain (rest looked up from reference TRBV25-1 and TRBJ1-5): EADIYQTPRYLVIGTGKKITLECSQTMGHDKMYWYQQDPGMELHLIHYSYGVNSTEKGDLSSESTVSRIRTEHFPLTLESARPSHTSQYLCASSFGTDSNQPQHFGDGTRLSIL.

This clonotype occurred many times. This rearrangement joins TRBV30 to TRBJ2-1, with 9 bases that match TRBD2. CDR3 length equals 12 residues. Germline V gene sequence: CDR1 GTSNPN, CDR2 SVGIG (reference sequence). Germline trimming cut 0 bases from V and 13 bases from J; bases unmatched to any gene: 4. CDR3 loop: CAWSVRGGGQFF. The CDR3 region has the DNA TGTGCCTGGAGTGTACGCGGGGGGGGACAGTTCTTC.

The V gene is TRBV7-9, the J gene TRBJ2-2, with TRBD2 matching over 14 bases. With V trimmed by 3 bases and J by 1 base, 4 bases remained unmatched. Germline assignment: CDR1 SEHNR and CDR2 FQNEAQ (reference sequence). The CDR3 extends over 18 amino acids. The CDR3 region is CASSLGTSGGRNTGELFF. CDR3 sequence (DNA): TGTGCCAGCAGCTTGGGGACTAGCGGGGGCCGGAACACCGGGGAGCTGTTTTTT.

In this sample, this clonotype turned up a few times. The V call is TRBV14, the J call TRBJ2-1; 7 bases align to TRBD2. CDR1 SGHDN and CDR2 FVKESK come from the germline V gene. The CDR3 totals 14 residues. V was pared by 10 bases and J by 9 bases, with 15 bases of the junction left unmatched. The CDR3: CATSQVTSSIEQFF. Here the CDR3 DNA reads TGTGCCACCTCCCAGGTGACTAGCTCGATTGAGCAGTTCTTC.

The sample holds a few counts of this clonotype. CDR3 protein: CASSPRRRANTEAFF. CDR3 nucleotide sequence: TGTGCCAGCAGCCCCAGGAGACGTGCGAACACTGAAGCTTTCTTT. The genes are TRBV7-2 and TRBJ1-1, with no clear D. CDR3 size: 15 residues. Germline lookup yields CDR1 SGHTA and CDR2 FQGNSA. Trimming cost V 5 bases and J 1 base, with 14 bases left between them.

The CDR3 loop is CASSAPTGAVTGELFF. The CDR3 nucleotides read TGTGCCAGCAGTGCTCCGACAGGGGCCGTGACCGGGGAGCTGTTTTTT. The V gene is TRBV6-2 or TRBV6-3, the J gene TRBJ2-2, with 8 nucleotides matching TRBD1. V lost 5 bases and J lost 5; bases outside the gene matches: 10. CDR1 is MNHEY, CDR2 SVGEGT, per germline. The CDR3 runs to 16 residues.

Many counts were recorded for this clonotype. This chain joins TRBV3-1 and TRBJ2-1; 7 bases fit TRBD1. V lost 4 bases, J lost 7 bases, and 16 bases stayed unmatched. Germline V gene data show CDR1 as LGHDT and CDR2 as YNNKEL (reference sequence). The CDR3 loop spans 17 amino acids. Written as DNA, the CDR3 is TGTGCCAGCAGCCCGCGAAACACCGGGACAGTTGGGAATGAGCAGTTCTTC. Protein: CASSPRNTGTVGNEQFF.

This clonotype was observed many times. V and J are TRBV5-1 and TRBJ2-1; D is undetermined. The CDR3 is 14 residues long. From germline, CDR1 is SGHRS and CDR2 YFSETQ. Trimming removed 2 bases at V and 5 bases at J, with 11 bases between. The CDR3 is CASSFSNINNEQFF. The CDR3 nucleotides read TGCGCCAGCAGCTTCTCTAATATTAACAATGAGCAGTTCTTC. The entire variable domain, with the rest obtained from reference TRBV5-1 and TRBJ2-1, is as follows: KAGVTQTPRYLIKTRGQQVTLSCSPISGHRSVSWYQQTPGQGLQFLFEYFSETQRNKGNFPGRFSGRQFSNSRSEMNVSTLELGDSALYLCASSFSNINNEQFFGPGTRLTVL.

This clonotype has only a few counts. J is TRBJ1-4 and V is TRBV15; TRBD1 aligns across 9 bases. Germline lookup yields CDR1 LNHNV and CDR2 YYDKDF (reference sequence). CDR3 length: 16 amino acids. The ends lost 2 bases at V and 8 bases at J; junction bases unmatched: 9. The CDR3 protein is CATSRPPGQGDEKLFF. The CDR3 DNA is TGTGCCACCAGCAGACCCCCGGGACAGGGCGACGAAAAACTGTTTTTT. Complete variable domain (other parts from reference TRBV15 and TRBJ1-4): DAMVIQNPRYQVTQFGKPVTLSCSQTLNHNVMYWYQQKSSQAPKLLFHYYDKDFNNEADTPDNFQSRRPNTSFCFLDIRSPGLGDTAMYLCATSRPPGQGDEKLFFGSGTQLSVL.

With respect to this clonotype: One junction end does not reproduce the germline sequence, and a read error may be involved. V gene TRBV6-6 combines with J gene TRBJ2-3; D remains unclear. The CDR3 consists of 13 residues. Germline V gene sequence: CDR1 MNHNY, CDR2 SVGAGI (reference sequence). The CDR3 DNA follows: TGTGCCGGCAGGCCCCGGGGCACAGATACGCAGTATTTT. Its translation: CAGRPRGTDTQYF.

On this clonotype itself: With a much larger clone just one base away, this may be a read error. This chain links TRBV21-1 with TRBJ2-5; TRBD2, the D gene given by the table, was not confirmed from the DNA. The end of the DNA is better explained by TRBJ2-7, so the J call may be wrong. TRBV21-1 is a pseudogene segment. This CDR3 contains 15 residues. In DNA form, the CDR3 reads TGTGTCAGCGTAGGCCGGGACGCGGGATCTTACGAGCAGTACTTC. Protein sequence: CVSVGRDAGSYEQYF.

This clonotype was picked up a small number of times. The chain employs TRBV20-1 and TRBJ2-3, with D uncertain. The CDR3 spans 14 residues. Trimming left V 1 base short and J 0 bases short, with 8 bases between. The V gene's germline CDR1 is DFQATT and CDR2 SNEGSKA (reference sequence). CDR3 DNA sequence: TGCAGTGCTAGAGTAGCAACTAGCACAGATACGCAGTATTTT. It encodes CSARVATSTDTQYF.

The genes are TRBV5-4 and TRBJ2-6, with D uncertain. In germline, CDR1 is SGHNT, CDR2 YYREEE (reference sequence). The CDR3 contains 13 residues. V was trimmed by 7 bases and J by 1 base, leaving 6 bases between them. As DNA, the CDR3 is TGTGCCAGCTCCAAATCTGGGGCCAACGTCCTGACTTTC. The encoded protein is CASSKSGANVLTF. The full variable domain, rest sourced from reference TRBV5-4 and TRBJ2-6, is ETGVTQSPTHLIKTRGQQVTLRCSSQSGHNTVSWYQQALGQGPQFIFQYYREEENGRGNFPPRFSGLQFPNYSSELNVNALELDDSALYLCASSKSGANVLTFGAGSRLTVL.

This clonotype has a handful of counts. This rearrangement joins TRBV7-3 to TRBJ1-2, with TRBD1 as a possible D gene (5 bases). This CDR3 region has 13 residues. V gave up 2 bases and J gave up 8 bases, with 12 bases separating them. Germline lookup yields CDR1 SGHTA and CDR2 FQGTGA. The CDR3, as DNA: TGTGCCAGCAGCTTATCCCGAGGGGAAGGCTACACCTTC. It is translated as CASSLSRGEGYTF. Filled out from reference TRBV7-3 and TRBJ1-2, the complete variable domain reads GAGVSQTPSNKVTEKGKYVELRCDPISGHTALYWYRQSLGQGPEFLIYFQGTGAADDSGLPNDRFFAVRPEGSVSTLKIQRTERGDSAVYLCASSLSRGEGYTFGSGTRLTVV.

This clonotype was recorded many times. The CDR3: CASSLADFYGYTF. CDR3 DNA sequence: TGCGCCAGCAGCTTGGCAGATTTCTATGGCTACACCTTC. The chain couples TRBV5-1 to TRBJ1-2; D gene uncertain. V dropped 0 bases and J dropped 4 bases, with 7 bases sitting between them. The CDR3 spans 13 residues. Germline loops: CDR1 SGHRS, CDR2 YFSETQ.

At least ten counts were recorded for this clonotype. The chain is built from TRBV20-1 and TRBJ1-2, with D tentatively TRBD1 (5 bases). This CDR3 spans 17 amino acids. The V end lost 1 base, the J end lost 3 bases, and 21 bases lay between the germline ends. Germline CDR1 and CDR2: DFQATT and SNEGSKA (reference sequence). CDR3 residues: CSARATAMGTYDYGYTF. The CDR3 DNA sequence: TGCAGTGCTAGAGCCACCGCGATGGGGACGTACGACTATGGCTACACCTTC.

This clonotype came up many times. This sequence joins TRBV7-2 and TRBJ1-2; tentatively, D is TRBD1 (6 bases). Germline CDR1 and CDR2: SGHTA and FQGNSA. The CDR3 covers 16 residues. The ends were cut back, 1 base at V and 3 bases at J, with 15 bases in the middle. The CDR3 spells CASSLGPAGVDYGYTF. CDR3 coding DNA: TGTGCCAGCAGCTTAGGACCCGCAGGGGTTGACTATGGCTACACCTTC.

This clonotype was detected only a few times. A much more abundant neighbour one base away suggests this may be a read error. The chain links TRBV2 to TRBJ2-1, with D possibly matching TRBD2 (5 bases). The CDR3 consists of 13 residues. Trimming shortened V by 3 bases and J by 13 bases, and 16 bases separated the two germline ends. The germline CDR1 and CDR2 sequences are SNHLY and FYNNEI. The chain's CDR3 is CASSDSEWETQFF. For the CDR3, the DNA is TGTGCCAGCAGTGATTCGGAGTGGGAGACCCAGTTCTTC.

The sample holds one count of this clonotype. This chain uses TRBV20-1 with TRBJ2-3; perhaps TRBD1 as D (6 bases). CDR1 is DFQATT, CDR2 SNEGSKA, per germline (reference sequence). Trimming left V 1 base short and J 0 bases short, with 11 bases between. The CDR3 runs 15 residues. CDR3 residues: CSARAGTTSTDTQYF. In nucleotides, the CDR3 is TGCAGTGCTAGAGCGGGGACAACAAGCACAGATACGCAGTATTTT.

This clonotype was seen at least ten times. DNA for the CDR3: TGCGCCAGCAGCCCAGCTAGCGGGGGCCCTAAAAACATTCAGTACTTC. It codes for CASSPASGGPKNIQYF. V and J are TRBV5-1 and TRBJ2-4; 10 positions match TRBD2. CDR1 SGHRS and CDR2 YFSETQ come from the germline V gene. The junction had 8 bases not matched to a gene; V was cut back by 4 bases and J by 4 bases. The CDR3 is 16 amino acids.

Regarding this clonotype: It may be a read error: a sequence one base away is much more abundant. The V gene is TRBV7-2, the J gene TRBJ1-6, with TRBD1 as a possible D gene (5 bases). Germline V gives CDR1 SGHTA, CDR2 FQGNSA. The CDR3 is 12 amino acids. CDR3 nucleotides: TGTGCCAGCAGCAGCGGGGTGGGACCCCCCCACTTT. Translating it yields CASSSGVGPPHF. The full variable domain, in which reference TRBV7-2 and TRBJ1-6 provide the parts outside the CDR3, is GAGVSQSPSNKVTEKGKDVELRCDPISGHTALYWYRQSLGQGLEFLIYFQGNSAPDKSGLPSDRFSAERTGGSVSTLTIQRTQQEDSAVYLCASSSGVGPPHFGNGTRLTVT.